This T cell receptor (beta chain) came from a study of identical twins. MiXCR was run by TCRdb on the 5' RACE reads, yielding one entry per CDR3 protein. The sample holds about 340,000 distinct CDR3 sequences, approximately 13% seen once. V lost 8 bases, J lost 4 bases, and 14 bases lay in between. Per the germline V gene, CDR1 is MNHNS and CDR2 is SASEGT. There are 14 residues in the CDR3. These data also formed part of another study, on yellow fever vaccine responses in identical twins.

The V call is TRBV6-1, the J call TRBJ2-2; D tentatively reads TRBD1 or TRBD2 (6 bases each). The receptor was derived from a woman aged 18-29 years in good health. Source material: CD8+ T cells sorted from blood. The CDR3 spells CASRGGLGTGELFF. The CDR3 region has the DNA TGTGCCAGCCGAGGGGGGTTGGGCACCGGGGAGCTGTTTTTT.